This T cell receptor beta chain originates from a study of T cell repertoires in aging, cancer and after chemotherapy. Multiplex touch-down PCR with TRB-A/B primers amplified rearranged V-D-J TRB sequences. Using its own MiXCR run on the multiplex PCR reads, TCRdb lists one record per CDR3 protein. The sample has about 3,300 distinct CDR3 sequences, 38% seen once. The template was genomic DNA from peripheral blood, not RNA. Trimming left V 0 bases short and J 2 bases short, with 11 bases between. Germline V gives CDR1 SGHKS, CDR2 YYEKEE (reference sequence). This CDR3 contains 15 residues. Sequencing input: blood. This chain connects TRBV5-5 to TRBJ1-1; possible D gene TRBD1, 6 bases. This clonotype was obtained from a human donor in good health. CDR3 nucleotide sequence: TGTGCCAGCAGCTTGGCTTGGGGACAAAACACTGAAGCTTTCTTT. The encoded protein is CASSLAWGQNTEAFF. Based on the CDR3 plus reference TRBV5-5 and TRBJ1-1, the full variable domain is DAGVTQSPTHLIKTRGQQVTLRCSPISGHKSVSWYQQVLGQGPQFIFQYYEKEERGRGNFPDRFSARQFPNYSSELNVNALLLGDSALYLCASSLAWGQNTEAFFGQGTRLTVV.